This TCR beta chain was retrieved from a study of shared clonotypes between healthy human individuals. The study's findings and limits: Shared clonotypes: approximately 5.3% naive CD4, around 3.5% naive CD8, about 2.2% memory CD4, under 0.45% memory CD8. Estimated clonotype richness was generally higher in naive than memory subsets.

Germline loops: CDR1 MNHEY, CDR2 SMNVEV (reference sequence). After removal of 3 bases from V and 4 bases from J, the junction contained 11 bases not matched to a gene. The CDR3 consists of 18 residues. A word on this clone: Its antigen is unidentified.

Nashville, Tennessee was home to all donors, each a Caucasian adult. The protocol was immunoSEQ multiplex PCR, while the TCRdb copy is restricted to in-frame clones and leaves out a portion. The sample has roughly 2,300,000 clones, about 90% seen once. This TCR was recovered from a man aged 18 to 35 in good health. Some clones in this sample may be carry-over from other donors' samples. The genes are TRBV27 and TRBJ2-3; 12 positions match TRBD2. The sequencing sample was made of naive CD4+ T cells from PBMCs. Subset indicated: CD45RA+ positively selected. CDR3: CASSFLASGRAGADTQYF. CDR3 coding DNA: TGTGCCAGCAGTTTTCTGGCTAGCGGGAGGGCCGGGGCAGATACGCAGTATTTT.